One sample yielded the 11 T cell receptor beta chains listed below, sequenced in a study of beta chain features in type 1 diabetes. The whole isolated RNA underwent reverse transcription, so sequencing captured expressed TCRB transcripts. Only in-frame clones appear in the TCRdb table, and some are missing; sequencing was by immunoSEQ multiplex PCR. The data hold about 110,000 clones, with 30% to 50% observed a single time. The sequenced sample consisted of stem cell memory CD4+ T cells from blood. The origin of the receptors is a young woman in good health.

This clone appeared a few times. The V call is TRBV7-9, the J call TRBJ1-1; possible D gene TRBD1, 5 bases. The ends were cut back, 1 base at V and 1 base at J, with 13 bases in the middle. CDR3 size: 16 residues. The V gene's germline CDR1 is SEHNR and CDR2 FQNEAQ (reference sequence). The CDR3 DNA sequence: TGTGCCAGCAGCTTAGTAGGGGCCGGACCGAACACTGAAGCTTTCTTT. Residues: CASSLVGAGPNTEAFF.

Here the CDR3 DNA reads TGTGCCAGCAGCTTGGTCCAGACAGATACGCAGTATTTT. Protein sequence: CASSLVQTDTQYF. The V and J genes are TRBV5-6 and TRBJ2-3; D is uncertain. The germline V gene encodes CDR1 SGHDT and CDR2 YYEEEE. CDR3 size: 13 residues. V lost 0 bases, J lost 3 bases, and 5 bases lay in between.

The J gene is TRBJ2-1, the V gene TRBV29-1, with a tentative D call TRBD2 (6 bases). Trimming cost V 7 bases and J 6 bases, with 13 bases left between them. CDR1 SQVTM and CDR2 ANQGSEA come from the germline V gene. The CDR3 loop spans 12 amino acids. CDR3 bases: TGCAGCGGCCGGGAGATGGTCAATGAGCAGTTCTTC. Protein: CSGREMVNEQFF.

The V and J genes are TRBV10-3 and TRBJ2-7; the D gene is possibly TRBD1 (5 bases). The CDR3 has 12 residues. Germline assignment: CDR1 ENHRY and CDR2 SYGVKD. Trimming shortened V by 2 bases and J by 7 bases, and 9 bases separated the two germline ends. For the CDR3, the DNA is TGTGCCATCAGTGAGCAGGGCCAAGAGCAGTACTTC. It is translated as CAISEQGQEQYF.

This chain uses TRBV18 with TRBJ2-7; the match to TRBD2 covers 7 bases. The CDR3 spans 14 residues. Looked up from germline, CDR1 is KGHSH and CDR2 is LQKENI. Losses at the gene ends were 1 base for V and 6 bases for J; bases not matched to a gene: 6. The CDR3 DNA follows: TGTGCCAGCTCACCACTTGCGGGAGCAGGCGAGCAGTACTTC. Translating gives CASSPLAGAGEQYF.

The table lists this clone with a few counts. This chain uses TRBV29-1 with TRBJ1-1; TRBD1 matches at 9 bases. With V trimmed by 8 bases and J by 0 bases, 13 bases remained unmatched. The CDR3 runs to 16 residues. Per germline, CDR1 SQVTM and CDR2 ANQGSEA. This CDR3 is CSTRDRVSRVNTEAFF. CDR3 nucleotide sequence: TGCAGCACGAGGGACAGGGTTAGCCGCGTGAACACTGAAGCTTTCTTT.

The chain is built from TRBV5-1 and TRBJ1-2; no clear D gene. This CDR3 is 14 amino acids long. Trimming stripped 4 bases from V and 3 bases from J, with 13 bases between. CDR1 is SGHRS and CDR2 is YFSETQ in the germline V gene. The CDR3 protein is CASSRGEGDYGYTF. The DNA of the CDR3 is TGCGCCAGCAGCCGGGGAGAGGGCGACTATGGCTACACCTTC.

This chain uses TRBV14 with TRBJ2-2, with 12 bases aligning to TRBD2. CDR3 size: 18 residues. V gave up 4 bases and J gave up 1 base; unmatched junction bases: 7. Germline V lookup: CDR1 SGHDN, CDR2 FVKESK. CDR3 DNA sequence: TGTGCCAGCAGCCGCTACAGGGGACTAGCGGGGAACACCGGGGAGCTGTTTTTT. Its translation: CASSRYRGLAGNTGELFF.

This clone was observed a few times. V and J are TRBV6-5 and TRBJ1-2; D call uncertain. Per the germline V gene, CDR1 is MNHEY and CDR2 is SVGAGI. Trimming pared 5 bases from V and 3 bases from J, leaving 10 bases between. The CDR3 spans 13 residues. CDR3 region: CASSRGVYYGYTF. CDR3 nucleotides: TGTGCCAGCAGTCGCGGGGTCTACTATGGCTACACCTTC.

This chain connects TRBV11-2 to TRBJ1-1; 8 bases map to TRBD1. Germline CDR1 and CDR2: SGHAT and FQNNGV. The CDR3 totals 13 residues. Trimming removed 6 bases from V and 8 bases from J; junction bases left unmatched: 8. CDR3 sequence reads: CASSQGQGREAFF. CDR3 DNA sequence: TGTGCCAGCAGTCAAGGACAGGGCCGAGAAGCTTTCTTT. The full variable domain, completed using reference TRBV11-2 and TRBJ1-1, is EAGVAQSPRYKIIEKRQSVAFWCNPISGHATLYWYQQILGQGPKLLIQFQNNGVVDDSQLPKDRFSAERLKGVDSTLKIQPAKLEDSAVYLCASSQGQGREAFFGQGTRLTVV.

This clone was found a few times. V is TRBV7-2 and J is TRBJ2-1; a weak D match, TRBD2 (5 bases). V dropped 5 bases and J dropped 2 bases, with 13 bases sitting between them. The CDR3 is made up of 15 amino acids. Germline lookup yields CDR1 SGHTA and CDR2 FQGNSA. CDR3 sequence (DNA): TGTGCCAGCAGCACGAGCGGAATCCCCTACAATGAGCAGTTCTTC. As protein: CASSTSGIPYNEQFF.